One TCR beta chain is described in this entry. This entry comes from a study of blood T cell repertoires in COVID-19. The protocol was immunoSEQ multiplex PCR, while the TCRdb copy is restricted to in-frame clones and leaves out a portion. The sample holds about 150,000 clones, around four fifths seen once. Germline CDR1 is SNHLY and CDR2 is FYNNEI. V shed 7 bases and J 6 bases; nucleotides not matched to a gene: 6. This CDR3 spans 14 amino acids. The chain joins TRBV2 to TRBJ1-4, with 9 bases identical to TRBD1. Sequences were obtained from PBMCs or T cells enriched from blood (not recorded which). The receptor comes from a woman aged 40 to 55 who had recovered from COVID-19. This CDR3 is CASTKDRGDEKLFF. The CDR3 nucleotides are TGTGCCAGCACCAAGGACAGGGGAGATGAAAAACTGTTTTTT.